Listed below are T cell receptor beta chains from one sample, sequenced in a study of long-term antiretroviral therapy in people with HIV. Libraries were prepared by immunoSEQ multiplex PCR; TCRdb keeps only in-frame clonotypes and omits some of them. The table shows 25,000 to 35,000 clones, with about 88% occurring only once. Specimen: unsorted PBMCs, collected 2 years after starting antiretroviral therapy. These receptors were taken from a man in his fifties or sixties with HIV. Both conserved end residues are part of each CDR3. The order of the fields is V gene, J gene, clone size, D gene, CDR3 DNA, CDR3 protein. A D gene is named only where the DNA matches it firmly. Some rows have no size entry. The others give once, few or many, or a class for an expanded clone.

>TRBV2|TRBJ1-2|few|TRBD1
TGTGCCAGCAGCGATACAGGGGTTTATGGCTACACCTTC
CASSDTGVYGYTF
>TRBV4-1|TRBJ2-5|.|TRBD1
TGCGCCAGCAGCCCCCCCAGGGGGACGGAGACCCAGTACTTC
CASSPPRGTETQYF
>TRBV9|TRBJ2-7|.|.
TGTGCCAGCAGCGAGGACCCATCCTCCTACGAGCAGTACTTC
CASSEDPSSYEQYF
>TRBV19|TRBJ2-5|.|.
TGTGCCAGTAGTATGACTAGTGGATGGGGGGAGACCCAGTACTTC
CASSMTSGWGETQYF
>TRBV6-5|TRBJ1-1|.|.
TGTGCCAGCAGTTACGGGGGAAGGACTGAAGCTTTCTTT
CASSYGGRTEAFF
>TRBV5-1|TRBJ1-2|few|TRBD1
TGCGCCAGCAGGGGACAGGGATTCCGAAATTATGGCTACACCTTC
CASRGQGFRNYGYTF
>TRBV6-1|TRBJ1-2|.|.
TGTGCCAGCAGTGAAGCATATGGGTATGGCTACACCTTC
CASSEAYGYGYTF
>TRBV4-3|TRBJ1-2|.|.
TGCGCCAGCAGCCAAGGACAGGCCAACTATGGCTACACCTTC
CASSQGQANYGYTF
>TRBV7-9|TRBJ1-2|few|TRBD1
TGTGCCAGCAGCTCAACCTCTCGACAGGGCTATGGCTACACCTTC
CASSSTSRQGYGYTF
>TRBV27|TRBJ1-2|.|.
TGTGCCAGCAGTTTAAACCTCTATGGCTACACCTTC
CASSLNLYGYTF
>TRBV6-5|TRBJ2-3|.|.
TGTGCCAGCAGTTACTACCAGGGAGATACGCAGTATTTT
CASSYYQGDTQYF
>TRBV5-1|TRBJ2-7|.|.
TGCGCCAGCAGCCCCAGGGGCAGGGGCGATGGTGAGCAGTACTTC
CASSPRGRGDGEQYF
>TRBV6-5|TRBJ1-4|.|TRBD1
TGTGCCAGCAGTAGGACAGGCCATAATGAAAAACTGTTTTTT
CASSRTGHNEKLFF
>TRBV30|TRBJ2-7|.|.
TGTGCCTGGAGTGTATCCTACGAGCAGTACTTC
CAWSVSYEQYF
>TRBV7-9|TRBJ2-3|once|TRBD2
TGTGCCAGCAGTTCAGAAGAGGAACAGCGGGAGAATTGGGCAGATACGCAGTATTTT
CASSSEEEQRENWADTQYF
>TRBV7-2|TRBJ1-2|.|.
TGTGCCAGCAGCTTACTTAGAACAGTTCCTAACTATGGCTACACCTTC
CASSLLRTVPNYGYTF
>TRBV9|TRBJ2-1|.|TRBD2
TGTGCCAGCAGAAGCCCCGGGGAGGGCTACAATGAGCAGTTCTTC
CASRSPGEGYNEQFF
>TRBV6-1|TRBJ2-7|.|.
TGTGCCAGTATAGGAGTGGACGAGCAGTACTTC
CASIGVDEQYF
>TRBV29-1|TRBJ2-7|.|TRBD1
TGCAGCGTTGAAGAATGGCAGGGGGCAGACGAGCAGTACTTC
CSVEEWQGADEQYF
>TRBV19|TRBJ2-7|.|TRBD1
TGTGCCAGTAGTATTCGGACAGGGTCGCTCTACGAGCAGTACTTC
CASSIRTGSLYEQYF
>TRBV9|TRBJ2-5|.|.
TGTGCCAGCAGCGTAGAAGATAAAGAGACCCAGTACTTC
CASSVEDKETQYF
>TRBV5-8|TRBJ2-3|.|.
TGTGCCAGCGGTCAGGGCAGGGGTGCAGATACGCAGTATTTT
CASGQGRGADTQYF
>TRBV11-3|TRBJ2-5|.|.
TGTGCCAGCAGCTTAGATGGGGCGGGGGAGACCCAGTACTTC
CASSLDGAGETQYF
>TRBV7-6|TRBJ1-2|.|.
TGTGCCAGCAGCTTAGGAGAAAACCCTCAGTCCCCCTTGGAGGGCTACACCTTC
CASSLGENPQSPLEGYTF
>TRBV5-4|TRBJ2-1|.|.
TGTGCCAGCAGCTCGAGCTCCTACAATGAGCAGTTCTTC
CASSSSSYNEQFF
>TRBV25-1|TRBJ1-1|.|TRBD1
TGTGCCAGCAGTGAAGACAGGGGTTGGAACACTGAAGCTTTCTTT
CASSEDRGWNTEAFF
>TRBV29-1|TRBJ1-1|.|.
TGCACCGTAAAACGGCCGTCCTGGACTGAAGCTTTCTTT
CTVKRPSWTEAFF
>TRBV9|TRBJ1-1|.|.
TGTGCCAGCAGCGTGACAGGTTTCAAGGGGACTGAAGCTTTCTTT
CASSVTGFKGTEAFF
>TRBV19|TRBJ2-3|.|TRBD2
TGTGCCAGTAGGGTTAGCGGGTATGGCACAGATACGCAGTATTTT
CASRVSGYGTDTQYF
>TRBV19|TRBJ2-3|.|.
TGTGCCAGTAGTATCCCCCCTAACACAGATACGCAGTATTTT
CASSIPPNTDTQYF
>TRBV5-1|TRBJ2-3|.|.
TGCGCCAGCAGCTTTTCACGGGGCAGCGCAGCCACAGATACGCAGTATTTT
CASSFSRGSAATDTQYF
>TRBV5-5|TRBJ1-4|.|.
TGTGCCAGCAGCTTGGGGGCAGCACTATTAAATGAAAAACTGTTTTTT
CASSLGAALLNEKLFF
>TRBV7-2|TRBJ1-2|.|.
TGTGCCAGCAGCTTAGAACAGGGTTCCTCTGGCTACACCTTC
CASSLEQGSSGYTF
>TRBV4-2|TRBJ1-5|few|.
TGTGCCAGCAGCCAAGGAACAGGGCCACAGCCCCAGCATTTT
CASSQGTGPQPQHF
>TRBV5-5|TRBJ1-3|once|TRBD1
TGTGCCAGCAGCTTTGGGACAGGGACTGGAAACACCATATATTTT
CASSFGTGTGNTIYF
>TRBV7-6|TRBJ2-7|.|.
TGTGCCAGCAGCTTAGAGAGTATCTCCTACGAGCAGTACTTC
CASSLESISYEQYF
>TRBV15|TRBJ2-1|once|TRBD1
TGTGCCACCAGCAGAGTCACAGGGGGAATGTATGAGCAGTTCTTC
CATSRVTGGMYEQFF
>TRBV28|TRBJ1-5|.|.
TGTGCCAGCAGTTCAAGGGCAGGGGTTCGCAATCAGCCCCAGCATTTT
CASSSRAGVRNQPQHF
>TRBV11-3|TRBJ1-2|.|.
TGTGCCAGCAGCCCTACAGGCTCCTATGGCTACACCTTC
CASSPTGSYGYTF
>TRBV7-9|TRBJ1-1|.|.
TGTGCCAGCAGCTTATTCCAGGGTGGGGAAATCACTGAAGCTTTCTTT
CASSLFQGGEITEAFF
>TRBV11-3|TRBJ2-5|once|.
TGTGCCAGCAGCTTAGGGATTGGAGAGACCCAGTACTTC
CASSLGIGETQYF
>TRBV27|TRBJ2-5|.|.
TGTGCCAGCAGTTTCTCCCACAGGGCGAAAGAGACCCAGTACTTC
CASSFSHRAKETQYF
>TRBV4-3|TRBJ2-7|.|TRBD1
TGCGCCAGCAGCGAAAGGACAGGGGGTGGCTACGAGCAGTACTTC
CASSERTGGGYEQYF
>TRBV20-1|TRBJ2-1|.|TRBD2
TGCAGTGCTAGAACGGCTAGCGGGATACTCTTC
CSARTASGILF
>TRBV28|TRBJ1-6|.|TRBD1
TGTGCCAGCACCTCGGCAGGGGGCAGATCACCCCTCCACTTT
CASTSAGGRSPLHF
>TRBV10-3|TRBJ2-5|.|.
TGTGCCATCAGTGAGGAACTTGGGAGAGGGACCCAGTACTTC
CAISEELGRGTQYF
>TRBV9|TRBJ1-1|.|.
TGTGCCAGCAGCATCTATTACGGAGGGGTGGACACTGAAGCTTTCTTT
CASSIYYGGVDTEAFF
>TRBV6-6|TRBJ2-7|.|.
TGTGCCAGCGCTAACCGGGACACCTCCTACGAGCAGTACTTC
CASANRDTSYEQYF
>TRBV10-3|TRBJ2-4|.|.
TGTGCCATCAGTGAGTCGGGGTCCCACGGTGCCAAAAACATTCAGTACTTC
CAISESGSHGAKNIQYF
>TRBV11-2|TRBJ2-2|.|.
TGTGCCAGCAGCTCCATGAGGCACACCGGGGAGCTGTTTTTT
CASSSMRHTGELFF
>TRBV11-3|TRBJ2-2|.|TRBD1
TGTGCCAGCAGCCGGGACAGGGCCACCGGGGAGCTGTTTTTT
CASSRDRATGELFF
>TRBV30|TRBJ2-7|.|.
TGTGCCTGGAAACCTAGTAACACCTACGAGCAGTACTTC
CAWKPSNTYEQYF
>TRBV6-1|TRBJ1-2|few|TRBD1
TGTGCCACCGAGGACAGGGATAACTATGGCTACACCTTC
CATEDRDNYGYTF
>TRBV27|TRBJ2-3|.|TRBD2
TGTGCCAGCAGTCCGCGGACTAGCGGGGGGTTTTCAGATACGCAGTATTTT
CASSPRTSGGFSDTQYF
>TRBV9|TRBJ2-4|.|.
TGTGCCAGCAGCCCAAGAACCTGGGACGTGGGGCAAAACATTCAGTACTTC
CASSPRTWDVGQNIQYF
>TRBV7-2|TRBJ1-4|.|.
TGTGCCAGCAGCTTAGACCCACCGGGGACTAATGAAAAACTGTTTTTT
CASSLDPPGTNEKLFF
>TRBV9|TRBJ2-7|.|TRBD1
TGTGCCAGCAGCGTAGCGCTCGACAGGGCCCTCGGGGAGCAGTACTTC
CASSVALDRALGEQYF